This TCR beta chain was recorded in a study of blood T cell repertoires in COVID-19. Study as a whole: COVID-19 samples, acute and convalescent, were from the United States, Italy and Spain. Nucleic acid was either cDNA or gDNA, and it came from T cells, B-cell-depleted T cells, or PBMCs.

Authors' processing steps: Reference gene primer amplification yielded estimated nucleated cell counts. Libraries were prepared by immunoSEQ multiplex PCR; TCRdb keeps only in-frame clonotypes and omits some of them. The V and J calls and clone size were taken over from that table, and D and trimming were inferred from the DNA. The table has over 250,000 clones, 85% seen once. The germline CDR1 and CDR2 sequences are SGDLS and YYNGEE. The CDR3 extends over 15 amino acids. The V and J ends lost 4 bases and 3 bases respectively, with 13 bases between them. Material for sequencing was peripheral blood. This TCR was recovered from a man aged 50-60 years with active or convalescent COVID-19. The genes are TRBV9 and TRBJ2-2; possibly TRBD2 for D (5 bases). In DNA form, the CDR3 reads TGTGCCAGCAGCTTTGGACTTACCTACACCGGGGAGCTGTTTTTT. Its translation is CASSFGLTYTGELFF.